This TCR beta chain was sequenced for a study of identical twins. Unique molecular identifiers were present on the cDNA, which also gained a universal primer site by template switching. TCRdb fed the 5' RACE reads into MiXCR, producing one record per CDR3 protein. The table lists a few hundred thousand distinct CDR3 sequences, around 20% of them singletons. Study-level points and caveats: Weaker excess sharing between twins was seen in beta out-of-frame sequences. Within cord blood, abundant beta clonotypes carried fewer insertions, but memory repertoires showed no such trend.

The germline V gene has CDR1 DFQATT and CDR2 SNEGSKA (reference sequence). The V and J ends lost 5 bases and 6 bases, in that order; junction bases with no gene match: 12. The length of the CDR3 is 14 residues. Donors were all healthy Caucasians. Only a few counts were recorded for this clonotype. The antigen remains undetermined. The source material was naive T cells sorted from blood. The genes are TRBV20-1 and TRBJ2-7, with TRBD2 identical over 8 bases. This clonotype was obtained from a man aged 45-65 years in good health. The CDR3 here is CSAPPSGYRGEQYF. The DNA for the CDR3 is TGCAGTGCTCCCCCTAGCGGGTATAGAGGCGAGCAGTACTTC.